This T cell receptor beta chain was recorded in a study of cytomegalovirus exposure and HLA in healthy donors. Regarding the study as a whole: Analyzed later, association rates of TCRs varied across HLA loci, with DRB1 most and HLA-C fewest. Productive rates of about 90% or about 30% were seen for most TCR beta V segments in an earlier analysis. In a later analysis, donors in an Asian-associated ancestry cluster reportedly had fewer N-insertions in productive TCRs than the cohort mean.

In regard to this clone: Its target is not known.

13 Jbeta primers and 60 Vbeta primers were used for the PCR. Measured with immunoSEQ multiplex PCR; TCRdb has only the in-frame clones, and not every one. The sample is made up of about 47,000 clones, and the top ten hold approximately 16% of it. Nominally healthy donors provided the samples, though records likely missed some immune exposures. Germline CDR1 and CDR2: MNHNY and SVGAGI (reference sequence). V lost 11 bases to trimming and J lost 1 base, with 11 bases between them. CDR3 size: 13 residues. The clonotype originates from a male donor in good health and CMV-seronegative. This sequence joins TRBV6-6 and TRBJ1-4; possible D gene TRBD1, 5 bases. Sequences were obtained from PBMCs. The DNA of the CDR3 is TGTGCCGGGTCCGGACAAACTAATGAAAAACTGTTTTTT. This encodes CAGSGQTNEKLFF.